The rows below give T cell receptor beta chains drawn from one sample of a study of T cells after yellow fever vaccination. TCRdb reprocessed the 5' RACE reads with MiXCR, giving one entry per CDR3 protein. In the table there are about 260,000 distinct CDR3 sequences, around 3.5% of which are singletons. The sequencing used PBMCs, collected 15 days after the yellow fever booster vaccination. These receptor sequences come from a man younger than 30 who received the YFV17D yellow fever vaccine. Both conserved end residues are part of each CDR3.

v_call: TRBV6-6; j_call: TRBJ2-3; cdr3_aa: CASSYLRGGGDTQYF
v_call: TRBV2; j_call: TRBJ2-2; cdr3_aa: CASSEISGGPPGELFF
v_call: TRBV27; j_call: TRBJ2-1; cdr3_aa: CASSLSATNEQFF
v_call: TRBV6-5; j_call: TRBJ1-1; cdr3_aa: CASSYSAVSMNTEAFF
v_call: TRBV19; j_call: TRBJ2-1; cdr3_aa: CASSLAGTGVYNEQFF
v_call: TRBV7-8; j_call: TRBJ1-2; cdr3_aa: CASSLGSGYTF
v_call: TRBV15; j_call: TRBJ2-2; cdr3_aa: CATSRDLAGELFF
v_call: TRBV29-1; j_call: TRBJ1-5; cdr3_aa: CSVEVGDNQPQHF
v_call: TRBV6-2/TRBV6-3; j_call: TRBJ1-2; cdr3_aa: CASLGRVRANYGYTF
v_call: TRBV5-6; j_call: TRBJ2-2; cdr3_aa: CASTLYGELFF
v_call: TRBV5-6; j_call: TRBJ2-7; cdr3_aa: CASSLSRDFYEQYF
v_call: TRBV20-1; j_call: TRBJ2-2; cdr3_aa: CSARVGRNTGELFF
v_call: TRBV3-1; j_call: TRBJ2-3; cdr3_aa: CASSQRHLDGEVADTQYF
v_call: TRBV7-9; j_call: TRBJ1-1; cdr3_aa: CASSSGRQGDTEAFF
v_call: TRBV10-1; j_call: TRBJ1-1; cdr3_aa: CASSESGTPIRGAFF
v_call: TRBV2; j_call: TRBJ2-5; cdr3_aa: CASSWTSGGQETQYF
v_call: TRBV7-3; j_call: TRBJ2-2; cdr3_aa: CASSPYEGTGELFF
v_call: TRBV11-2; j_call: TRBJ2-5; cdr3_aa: CASSLGVNQETQYF
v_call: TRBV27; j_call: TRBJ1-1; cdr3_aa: CASSLRAGTNTEAFF
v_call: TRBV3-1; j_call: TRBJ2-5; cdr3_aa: CASSQVSTQYF
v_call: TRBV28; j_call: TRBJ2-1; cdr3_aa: CASSSGVFDEQFF
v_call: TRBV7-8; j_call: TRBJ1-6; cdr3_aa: CASSPLPGNSPLHF
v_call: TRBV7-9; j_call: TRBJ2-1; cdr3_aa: CASSGAANEQFF
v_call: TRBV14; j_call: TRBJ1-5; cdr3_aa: CASSHGTGGPQHF
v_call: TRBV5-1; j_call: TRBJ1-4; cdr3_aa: CASSTGQGREKLFF
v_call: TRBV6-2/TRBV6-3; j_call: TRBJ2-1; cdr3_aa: CASGYHRAGDNEQFF
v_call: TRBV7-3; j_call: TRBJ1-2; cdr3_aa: CASSRDGTDYGYTF
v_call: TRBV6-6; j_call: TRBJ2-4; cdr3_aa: CASSPSIMTIPIIQYF
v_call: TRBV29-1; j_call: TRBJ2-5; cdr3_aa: CSAGWSQETQYF
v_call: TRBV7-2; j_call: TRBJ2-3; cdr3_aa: CASSFTSGEDTQYF
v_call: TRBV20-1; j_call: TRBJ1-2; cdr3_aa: CSAREGRIDGYTF
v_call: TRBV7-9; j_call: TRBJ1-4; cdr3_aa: CASSFSGSGEEKLFF
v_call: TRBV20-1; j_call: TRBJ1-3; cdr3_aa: CSAGGGTGNTIYF
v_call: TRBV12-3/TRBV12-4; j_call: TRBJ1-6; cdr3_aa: CASSYREGSPLHF
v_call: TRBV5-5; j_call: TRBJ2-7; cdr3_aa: CASSLHPDISYEQYF
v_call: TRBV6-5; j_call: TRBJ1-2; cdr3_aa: CASSLERDWNYGYTF
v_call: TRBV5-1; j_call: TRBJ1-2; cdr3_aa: CASSYGTGSDGYTF
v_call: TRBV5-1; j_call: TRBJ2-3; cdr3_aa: CASSREGSDTQYF
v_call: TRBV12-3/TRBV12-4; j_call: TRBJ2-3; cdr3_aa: CASSLRMTSGGDTDTQYF
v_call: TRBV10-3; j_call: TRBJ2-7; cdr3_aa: CAIRDREFEQYF
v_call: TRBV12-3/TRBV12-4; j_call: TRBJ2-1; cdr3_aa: CASSLRGGASYNEQFF
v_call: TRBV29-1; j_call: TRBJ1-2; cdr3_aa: CSVGRTGDYGYTF